Sequencing of this T cell receptor (beta chain) was carried out in a study of blood T cell repertoires in COVID-19. About the research overall: The analysed material was cDNA or gDNA that came from T cells, B-cell-depleted T cells, or PBMCs.

The assay was immunoSEQ multiplex PCR, and TCRdb's table has in-frame clones only and misses some. The table lists roughly 18,000 clones, about 86% of them singletons. Germline V gene lookup returns CDR1 LGHNA and CDR2 YSLEER. The CDR3 totals 16 residues. V lost 0 bases to trimming and J lost 0 bases; unmatched junction nucleotides: 5. The sequenced material came from peripheral blood. This clonotype was sampled from a man in his 70s with acute or convalescent COVID-19. V usage is TRBV4-3 and J usage is TRBJ2-7; 7 positions agree with TRBD2. The CDR3 nucleotides read TGCGCCAGCAGCCAAGATTCGGGCGGGAGCTCCTACGAGCAGTACTTC. Amino acid sequence: CASSQDSGGSSYEQYF.